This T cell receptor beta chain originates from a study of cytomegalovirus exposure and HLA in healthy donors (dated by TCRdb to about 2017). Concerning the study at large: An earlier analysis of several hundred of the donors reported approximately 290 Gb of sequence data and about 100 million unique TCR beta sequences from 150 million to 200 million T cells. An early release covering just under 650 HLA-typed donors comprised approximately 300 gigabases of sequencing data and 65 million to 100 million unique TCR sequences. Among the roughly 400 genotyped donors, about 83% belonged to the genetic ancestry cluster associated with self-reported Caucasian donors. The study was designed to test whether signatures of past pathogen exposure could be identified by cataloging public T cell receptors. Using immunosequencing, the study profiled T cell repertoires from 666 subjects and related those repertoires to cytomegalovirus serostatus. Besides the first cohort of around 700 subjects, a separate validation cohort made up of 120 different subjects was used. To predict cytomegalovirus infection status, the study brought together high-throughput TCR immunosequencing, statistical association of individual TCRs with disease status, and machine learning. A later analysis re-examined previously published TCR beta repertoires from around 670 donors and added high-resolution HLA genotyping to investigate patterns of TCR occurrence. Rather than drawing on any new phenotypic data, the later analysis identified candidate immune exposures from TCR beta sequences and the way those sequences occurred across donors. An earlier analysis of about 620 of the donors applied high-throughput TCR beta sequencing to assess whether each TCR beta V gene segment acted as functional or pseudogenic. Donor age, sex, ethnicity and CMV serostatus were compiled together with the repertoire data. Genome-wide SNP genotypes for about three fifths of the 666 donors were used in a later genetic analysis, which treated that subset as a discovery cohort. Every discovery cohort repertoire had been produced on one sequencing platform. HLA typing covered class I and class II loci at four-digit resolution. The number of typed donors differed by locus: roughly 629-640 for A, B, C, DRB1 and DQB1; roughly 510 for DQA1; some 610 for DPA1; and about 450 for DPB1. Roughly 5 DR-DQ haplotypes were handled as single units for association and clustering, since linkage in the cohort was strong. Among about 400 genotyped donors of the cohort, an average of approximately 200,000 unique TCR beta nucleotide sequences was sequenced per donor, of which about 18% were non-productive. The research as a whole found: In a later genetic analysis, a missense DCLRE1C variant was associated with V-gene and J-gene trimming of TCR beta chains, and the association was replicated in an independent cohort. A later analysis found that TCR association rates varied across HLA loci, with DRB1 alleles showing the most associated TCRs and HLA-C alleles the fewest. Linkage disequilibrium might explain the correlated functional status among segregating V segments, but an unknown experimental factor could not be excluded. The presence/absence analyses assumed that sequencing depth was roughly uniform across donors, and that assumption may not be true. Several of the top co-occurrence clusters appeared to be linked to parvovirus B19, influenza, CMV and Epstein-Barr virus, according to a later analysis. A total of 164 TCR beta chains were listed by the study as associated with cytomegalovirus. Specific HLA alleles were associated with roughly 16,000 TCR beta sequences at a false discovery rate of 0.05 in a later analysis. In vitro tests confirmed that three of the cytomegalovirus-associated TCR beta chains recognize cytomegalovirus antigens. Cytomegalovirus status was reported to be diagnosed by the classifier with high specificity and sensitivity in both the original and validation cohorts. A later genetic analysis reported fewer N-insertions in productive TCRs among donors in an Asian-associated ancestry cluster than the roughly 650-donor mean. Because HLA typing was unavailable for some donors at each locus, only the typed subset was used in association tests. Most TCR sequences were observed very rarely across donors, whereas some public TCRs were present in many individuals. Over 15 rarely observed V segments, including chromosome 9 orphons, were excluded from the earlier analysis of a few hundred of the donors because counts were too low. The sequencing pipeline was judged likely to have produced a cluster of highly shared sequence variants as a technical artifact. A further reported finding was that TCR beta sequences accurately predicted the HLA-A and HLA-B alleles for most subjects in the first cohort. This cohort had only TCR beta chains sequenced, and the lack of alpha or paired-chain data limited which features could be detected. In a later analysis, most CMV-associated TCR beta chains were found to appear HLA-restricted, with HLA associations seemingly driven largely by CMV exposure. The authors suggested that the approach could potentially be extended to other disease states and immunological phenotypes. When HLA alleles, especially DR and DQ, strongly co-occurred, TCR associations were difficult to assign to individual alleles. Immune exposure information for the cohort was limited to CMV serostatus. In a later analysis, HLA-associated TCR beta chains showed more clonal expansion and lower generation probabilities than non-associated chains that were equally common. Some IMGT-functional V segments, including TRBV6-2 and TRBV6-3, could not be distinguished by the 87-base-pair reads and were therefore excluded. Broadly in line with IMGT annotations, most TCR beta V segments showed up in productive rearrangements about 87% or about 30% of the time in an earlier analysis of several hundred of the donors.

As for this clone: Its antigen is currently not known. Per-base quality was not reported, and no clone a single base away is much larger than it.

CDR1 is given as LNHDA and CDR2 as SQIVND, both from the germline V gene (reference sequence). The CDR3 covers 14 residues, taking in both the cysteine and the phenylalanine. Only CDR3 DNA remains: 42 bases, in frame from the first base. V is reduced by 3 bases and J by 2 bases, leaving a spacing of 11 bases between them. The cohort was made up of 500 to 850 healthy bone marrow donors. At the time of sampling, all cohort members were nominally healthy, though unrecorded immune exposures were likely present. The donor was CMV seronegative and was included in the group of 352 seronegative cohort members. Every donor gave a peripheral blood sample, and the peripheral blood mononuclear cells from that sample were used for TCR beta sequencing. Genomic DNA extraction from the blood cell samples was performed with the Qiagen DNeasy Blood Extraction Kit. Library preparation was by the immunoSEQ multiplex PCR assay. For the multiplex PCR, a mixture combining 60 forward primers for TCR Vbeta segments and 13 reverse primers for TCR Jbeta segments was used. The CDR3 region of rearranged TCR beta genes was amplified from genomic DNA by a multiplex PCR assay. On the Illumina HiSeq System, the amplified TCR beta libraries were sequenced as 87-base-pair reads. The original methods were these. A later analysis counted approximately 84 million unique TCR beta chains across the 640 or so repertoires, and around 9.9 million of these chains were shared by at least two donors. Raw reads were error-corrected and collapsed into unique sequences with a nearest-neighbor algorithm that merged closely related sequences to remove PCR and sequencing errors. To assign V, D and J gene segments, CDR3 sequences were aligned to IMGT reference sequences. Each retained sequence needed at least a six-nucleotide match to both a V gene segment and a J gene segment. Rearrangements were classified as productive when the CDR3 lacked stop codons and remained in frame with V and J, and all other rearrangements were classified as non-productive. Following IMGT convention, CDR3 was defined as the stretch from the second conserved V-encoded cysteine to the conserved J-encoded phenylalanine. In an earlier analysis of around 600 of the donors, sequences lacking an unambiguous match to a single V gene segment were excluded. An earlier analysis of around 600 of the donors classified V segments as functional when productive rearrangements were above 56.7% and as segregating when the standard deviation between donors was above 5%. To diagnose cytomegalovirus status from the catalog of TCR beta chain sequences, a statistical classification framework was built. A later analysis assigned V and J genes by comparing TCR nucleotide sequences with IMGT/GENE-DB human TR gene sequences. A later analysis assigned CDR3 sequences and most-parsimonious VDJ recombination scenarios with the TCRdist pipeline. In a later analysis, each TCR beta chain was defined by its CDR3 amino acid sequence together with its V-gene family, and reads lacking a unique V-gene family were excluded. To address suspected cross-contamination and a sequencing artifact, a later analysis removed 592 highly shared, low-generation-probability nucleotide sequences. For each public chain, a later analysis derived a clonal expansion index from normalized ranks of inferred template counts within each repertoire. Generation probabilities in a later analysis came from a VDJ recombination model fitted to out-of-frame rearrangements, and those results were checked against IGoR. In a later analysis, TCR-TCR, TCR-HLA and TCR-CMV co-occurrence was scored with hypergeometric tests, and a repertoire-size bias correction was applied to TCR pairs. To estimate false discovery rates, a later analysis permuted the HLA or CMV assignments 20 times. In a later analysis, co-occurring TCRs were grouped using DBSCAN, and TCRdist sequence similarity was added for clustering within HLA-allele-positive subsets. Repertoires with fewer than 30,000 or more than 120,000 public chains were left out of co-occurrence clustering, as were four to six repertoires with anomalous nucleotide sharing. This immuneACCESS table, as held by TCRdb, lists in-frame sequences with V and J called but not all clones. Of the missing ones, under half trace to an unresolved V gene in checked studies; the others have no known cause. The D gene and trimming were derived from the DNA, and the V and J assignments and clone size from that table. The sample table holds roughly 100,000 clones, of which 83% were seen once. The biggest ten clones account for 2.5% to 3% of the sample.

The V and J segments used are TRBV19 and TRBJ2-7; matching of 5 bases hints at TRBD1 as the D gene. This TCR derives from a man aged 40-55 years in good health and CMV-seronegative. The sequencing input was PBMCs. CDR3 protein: CASSIFTGTYEQYF. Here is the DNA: TGTGCCAGTAGTATTTTCACAGGCACCTACGAGCAGTACTTC. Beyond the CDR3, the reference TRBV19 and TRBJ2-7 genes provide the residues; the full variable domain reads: DGGITQSPKYLFRKEGQNVTLSCEQNLNHDAMYWYRQDPGQGLRLIYYSQIVNDFQKGDIAEGYSVSREKKESFPLTVTSAQKNPTAFYLCASSIFTGTYEQYFGPGTRLTVT.